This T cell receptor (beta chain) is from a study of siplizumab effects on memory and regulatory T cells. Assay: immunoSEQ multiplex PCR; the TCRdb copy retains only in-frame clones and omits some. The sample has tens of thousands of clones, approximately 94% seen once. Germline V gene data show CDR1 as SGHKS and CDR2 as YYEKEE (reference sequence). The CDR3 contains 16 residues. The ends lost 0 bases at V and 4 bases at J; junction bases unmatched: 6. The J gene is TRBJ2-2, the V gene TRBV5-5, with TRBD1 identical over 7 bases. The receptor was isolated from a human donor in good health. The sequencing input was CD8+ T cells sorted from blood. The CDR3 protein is CASSLDRGDFTGELFF. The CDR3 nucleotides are TGTGCCAGCAGCTTGGACAGGGGTGATTTCACCGGGGAGCTGTTTTTT.